Detailed here is one T cell receptor (beta chain). It has no known antigen specificity. Base qualities are not provided; no much larger clone lies one nucleotide away. The immunoSEQ assay amplified TCRB CDR3 regions from 1.5 to 2.5 micrograms of genomic DNA, or from all available DNA when less than that amount was available. Multiplex PCR used 60 forward primers for TCR V beta segments and 13 reverse primers for J beta segments. To estimate the number of reads per starting template, synthetic control templates were added to each sample at limiting dilution. Sequencing produced 87 bp reads on the Illumina HiSeq System. From the authors' description of their analysis: PCR and sequencing errors were removed by a nearest neighbor algorithm that merged closely related sequences. TCR overlap was defined as the percentage of unique tumor TCR beta sequences that were also present in the same patient's peripheral blood. TCRdb took this table from immuneACCESS and kept in-frame rearrangements with V and J called. Such tables lack part of the clones; where checked against another copy, unresolved V genes explain under half of the gap, and the rest is unexplained. From that table come the V and J calls and clone size; the DNA was used to work out D and trimming. For this sample there are about 73,000 clones; approximately 80% appear just once. The ten largest make up around 1.9% of the sample.

Patients were selected for having adequate residual fresh-frozen tumor tissue and more than two years of available survival data. Molecular status otherwise varied across the glioblastoma patients, but none of them carried an isocitrate dehydrogenase mutation. PBMC collection took place before vaccination, two weeks after the third vaccination, and at tumor progression if progression occurred. The Qiagen DNeasy Blood extraction Kit was used to extract genomic DNA. This record belongs to a study of glioma-infiltrating T cells after dendritic cell vaccination (dated by TCRdb to the mid-2010s). Regarding the research as a whole: A cohort of roughly 15 glioblastoma patients from Phase I and II dendritic cell vaccination trials was included, of whom 9 were newly diagnosed and 6 had recurrent disease. In glioblastoma patients vaccinated with dendritic cells, deep sequencing of TCR beta CDR3 regions served to measure the amount of tumor-infiltrating lymphocytes and to compare repertoires between tumor and blood. Patients received autologous tumor lysate-pulsed dendritic cell vaccination between 2003 and 2012. The vaccine was prepared from monocyte-derived dendritic cells that were cultured for approximately seven days with IL-4 and GM-CSF and then pulsed overnight with autologous tumor lysate. Survival after dendritic cell vaccination was correlated with TCR sequencing metrics such as TIL content and the overlap between tumor and blood repertoires. Each patient was given three intradermal dendritic cell vaccine injections, spaced two weeks apart, in the arm below the axilla. The research as a whole found: Longer time to progression and overall survival after dendritic cell vaccination were predicted by higher estimated pretreatment TIL content. TCR clonality showed no direct relationship with survival, which suggests that a diverse polyclonal response may matter. The TCR overlap response model with three groups was called speculative and said to need prospective validation. The cohort was small and heterogeneous, few patients had complete blood and tumor sets, and even fewer had initial-recurrent tumor pairs.

V drops 4 bases and J drops 8 bases, leaving 18 bases in between. The CDR3, cysteine through phenylalanine, is 16 amino acids long. Just CDR3 DNA is preserved here, 48 bases in frame from base 1. CDR1 SEHNR and CDR2 FQNEAQ are derived from the germline V gene (reference sequence). The sample in question was blood, obtained before dendritic cell vaccination. This chain joins TRBV7-9 to TRBJ1-6, with the D gene uncertain. The clonotype originates from a human donor with glioblastoma. Here is the DNA: TGTGCCAGCAGCTCAGACGCTAGAGGGAACCATTCACCCCTCCACTTT. Its protein reads: CASSSDARGNHSPLHF. Extended through the reference TRBV7-9 and TRBJ1-6 proteins, this CDR3 yields the full variable domain: DTGVSQNPRHKITKRGQNVTFRCDPISEHNRLYWYRQTLGQGPEFLTYFQNEAQLEKSRLLSDRFSAERPKGSFSTLEIQRTEQGDSAMYLCASSSDARGNHSPLHFGNGTRLTVT.